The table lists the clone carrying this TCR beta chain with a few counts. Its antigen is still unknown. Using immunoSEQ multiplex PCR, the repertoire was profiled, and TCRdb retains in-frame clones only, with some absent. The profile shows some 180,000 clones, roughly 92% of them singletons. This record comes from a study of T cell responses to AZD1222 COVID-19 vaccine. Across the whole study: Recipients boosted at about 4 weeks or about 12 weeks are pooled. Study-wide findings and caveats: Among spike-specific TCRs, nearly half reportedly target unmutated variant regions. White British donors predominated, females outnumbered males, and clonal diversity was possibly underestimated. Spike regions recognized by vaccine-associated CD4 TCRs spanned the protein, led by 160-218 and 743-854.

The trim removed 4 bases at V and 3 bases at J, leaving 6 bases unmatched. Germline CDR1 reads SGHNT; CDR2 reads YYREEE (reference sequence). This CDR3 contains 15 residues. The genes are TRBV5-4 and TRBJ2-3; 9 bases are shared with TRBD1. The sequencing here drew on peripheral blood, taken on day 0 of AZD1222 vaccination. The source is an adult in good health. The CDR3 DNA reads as TGTGCCAGCAGCAATCCGGGACAGGGAACAGATACGCAGTATTTT. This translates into CASSNPGQGTDTQYF.